The TCR beta chain described here comes from a study of post-analysis software for immune sequencing data. Study at large: Several disease courses (relapsing-remitting, secondary progressive and progressive-relapsing) of multiple sclerosis were included. Regarding the study as a whole: Five TRBV segments were more frequent in patients than controls; TRBV5-6, TRBV5-1 and TRBV20-1 belonged to this group. Multiple sclerosis patients had significantly lower normalized Chao1 diversity than controls.

On this clonotype itself: Its antigen is still unknown.

TCR beta cDNA libraries had unique molecular identifiers. There were about 1 to 10 million T cells, and approximately 500,000 cDNA molecules came from them. TCRdb itself ran the PCR reads through MiXCR, one entry per CDR3 protein. The table shows approximately 360,000 distinct CDR3 sequences, with roughly 35% occurring only once. The V and J ends lost 5 bases and 3 bases respectively, with 9 bases between them. Looked up from germline, CDR1 is KGHDR and CDR2 is SFDVKD. This CDR3 is 13 amino acids long. The receptor comes from a girl between 10 and 17 years old with multiple sclerosis. The sequencing input was blood. The chain recombines TRBV24-1 with TRBJ1-2; D gene uncertain. CDR3 in DNA: TGTGCCACCAGTGGGAACAGTGACTATGGCTACACCTTC. The encoded protein is CATSGNSDYGYTF.